A single sample is the source of the 29 T cell receptor beta chains below, sequenced in a study of blood T cell repertoires in COVID-19. Measured with immunoSEQ multiplex PCR; TCRdb has only the in-frame clones, and not every one. The table includes about 100,000 clones, roughly 92% detected once. The sequencing input was peripheral blood. These receptors all stem from a man aged 60 to 69 with acute or convalescent COVID-19.

The V and J genes are TRBV6-5 and TRBJ1-4, with D unclear. Germline-derived CDR1 and CDR2 are MNHEY and SVGAGI. V gave up 4 bases and J gave up 7 bases, with 13 bases separating them. The CDR3 sequence is 14 residues long. CDR3 sequence reads: CASSSLGVGEKLFF. As DNA, the CDR3 is TGTGCCAGCAGTTCCCTCGGAGTGGGTGAAAAACTGTTTTTT.

CDR3 in amino acids: CASSFLGQGDEQYF. The CDR3 nucleotides are TGTGCCAGCAGTTTCTTGGGACAGGGGGACGAGCAGTACTTC. The chain combines TRBV27 with TRBJ2-7; 11 bases match TRBD1. The CDR3 is made up of 14 amino acids. Per the germline V gene, CDR1 is MNHEY and CDR2 is SMNVEV (reference sequence). The V segment lost 3 bases and the J segment 5 bases; nucleotides outside the gene matches: 3.

The chain links TRBV30 to TRBJ2-5, with D tentatively TRBD1 (6 bases). Germline assignment: CDR1 GTSNPN and CDR2 SVGIG (reference sequence). The CDR3 sequence is 15 residues long. Trimming took 2 bases from V and 2 from J, leaving 15 bases between them. CDR3 protein: CAWSPPGHSQETQYF. Here the CDR3 DNA reads TGTGCCTGGAGTCCGCCGGGACACTCTCAAGAGACCCAGTACTTC. Filled out from reference TRBV30 and TRBJ2-5, the complete variable domain reads SQTIHQWPATLVQPVGSPLSLECTVEGTSNPNLYWYRQAAGRGLQLLFYSVGIGQISSEVPQNLSASRPQDRQFILSSKKLLLSDSGFYLCAWSPPGHSQETQYFGPGTRLLVL.

The table lists this clone with a count of one. This chain uses TRBV15 with TRBJ2-7, with 7 nucleotides matching TRBD1. Germline V gene sequence: CDR1 LNHNV, CDR2 YYDKDF (reference sequence). V lost 1 base, J lost 6 bases, and 3 bases stayed unmatched. The CDR3 runs to 13 residues. The CDR3 sequence: CATSRGDSGEQYV. DNA of the CDR3: TGTGCCACCAGCAGAGGGGACAGTGGCGAGCAGTACGTC.

The chain is built from TRBV24-1 and TRBJ1-1, with unresolved D. Germline CDR1 is KGHDR and CDR2 is SFDVKD. V dropped 2 bases and J dropped 4 bases, with 16 bases sitting between them. The CDR3 consists of 16 residues. The CDR3 DNA is TGTGCCACCAGTGATTCCCGACGGGGTTGGGGCACTGAAGCTTTCTTT. This codes for CATSDSRRGWGTEAFF.

This chain links TRBV28 with TRBJ1-1; maybe TRBD1 (6 bases). The germline V gene has CDR1 MDHEN and CDR2 SYDVKM. This CDR3 is 11 amino acids long. The ends were cut back, 7 bases at V and 5 bases at J, with 8 bases in the middle. CDR3 amino acids: CASMGATEAFF. The DNA for the CDR3 is TGTGCCAGCATGGGGGCGACTGAAGCTTTCTTT. Looking up the rest from reference TRBV28 and TRBJ1-1 gives the full variable domain: DVKVTQSSRYLVKRTGEKVFLECVQDMDHENMFWYRQDPGLGLRLIYFSYDVKMKEKGDIPEGYSVSREKKERFSLILESASTNQTSMYLCASMGATEAFFGQGTRLTVV.

This rearrangement joins TRBV19 to TRBJ2-2; weak D call: TRBD1 (6 bases). Per the germline V gene, CDR1 is LNHDA and CDR2 is SQIVND (reference sequence). The CDR3 has 13 amino acids. Trimming removed 8 bases from V and 8 bases from J, with 15 bases in between. CDR3 coding DNA: TGTGCCAGTTCTGGACAGAAAAGAGGGGAGCTGTTTTTT. Translating gives CASSGQKRGELFF.

This chain joins TRBV9 and TRBJ2-1, with 14 bases fitting TRBD2. The CDR3 loop spans 15 amino acids. Germline V gene data show CDR1 as SGDLS and CDR2 as YYNGEE. Trimming took 2 bases from V and 8 from J; bases not matched to a gene: 3. The CDR3, as DNA: TGTGCCAGCAGCGTCGGGACTAGCGGGAGCCATGAGCAGTTCTTC. It specifies CASSVGTSGSHEQFF.

This chain joins TRBV27 and TRBJ2-7; D is possibly TRBD2 (6 bases). The ends were cut back, 2 bases at V and 6 bases at J, with 17 bases in the middle. The germline V gene has CDR1 MNHEY and CDR2 SMNVEV (reference sequence). The CDR3 runs 15 residues. The CDR3: CASSLGGQGNGEQYF. The CDR3 DNA reads TGTGCCAGCAGTTTAGGAGGGCAGGGCAACGGCGAGCAGTACTTC.

The chain links TRBV7-6 to TRBJ2-5; tentative D call: TRBD1 (6 bases). V dropped 7 bases and J dropped 0 bases, with 21 bases sitting between them. CDR1 is SGHVS, CDR2 FNYEAQ, per germline. The CDR3 covers 17 residues. CDR3 bases: TGTGCCAGCACAGTTCCTCCGGGACAAATTAACCAAGAGACCCAGTACTTC. Protein: CASTVPPGQINQETQYF.

The V gene is TRBV12-3 or TRBV12-4, the J gene TRBJ2-7, with 7 bases aligning to TRBD2. Trimming removed 3 bases from V and 2 bases from J; junction bases left unmatched: 1. This CDR3 region has 13 residues. The CDR3 loop reads CASSLSGTYEQYF. The CDR3 DNA follows: TGTGCCAGCAGTTTGAGCGGGACCTACGAGCAGTACTTC.

V gene TRBV18 combines with J gene TRBJ2-1, with 10 bases that match TRBD2. This CDR3 is 16 amino acids long. Germline values: CDR1 KGHSH, CDR2 LQKENI. The V segment lost 2 bases and the J segment 7 bases; nucleotides outside the gene matches: 8. In DNA form, the CDR3 reads TGTGCCAGCTCACCATCTACTAGCGGGAAAGGGAATGAGCAGTTCTTC. Amino acid sequence: CASSPSTSGKGNEQFF.

The J gene is TRBJ1-1, the V gene TRBV13; perhaps TRBD1 as D (5 bases). Per germline, CDR1 PRHDT and CDR2 FYEKMQ (reference sequence). V gave up 1 base and J gave up 6 bases, with 12 bases separating them. The CDR3 length is 14 residues. The CDR3 spells CASSLVGGIAEAFF. The CDR3 bases are TGTGCCAGCAGCTTAGTGGGGGGGATAGCTGAAGCTTTCTTT.

This chain connects TRBV28 to TRBJ2-7; TRBD2 matches 7 bases. The germline V gene has CDR1 MDHEN and CDR2 SYDVKM. The CDR3 has 12 residues. The junction had 1 base not matched to a gene; V was cut back by 5 bases and J by 3 bases. The DNA of the CDR3 is TGTGCCAGCAGTAGCGGGAACTACGAGCAGTACTTC. It codes for CASSSGNYEQYF.

V is TRBV12-5 and J is TRBJ2-3; 9 nucleotides agree with TRBD2. Germline V CDR1 and CDR2: LGHNT, FRNRAP. CDR3 length: 14 residues. Trimming at V came to 7 bases and at J to 2 bases, leaving 4 bases not matched to a gene. The CDR3 sequence: CASARGRATDTQYF. CDR3 bases: TGTGCTAGTGCCCGCGGGAGGGCCACAGATACGCAGTATTTT.

The CDR3 coding sequence is TGTGCCAGCAGCCTGGGACAGAACAATCAGCCCCAGCATTTT. Encoded protein: CASSLGQNNQPQHF. The chain carries TRBV6-5 and TRBJ1-5; TRBD1 aligns across 7 bases. The CDR3 totals 14 residues. V was pared by 6 bases and J by 3 bases, with 5 bases of the junction left unmatched. Germline V gives CDR1 MNHEY, CDR2 SVGAGI.

The J gene is TRBJ2-1, the V gene TRBV5-5; D is perhaps TRBD2 (6 bases). Per germline, CDR1 SGHKS and CDR2 YYEKEE (reference sequence). CDR3 length: 17 residues. V lost 4 bases and J lost 6, with 23 bases in between. Written as DNA, the CDR3 is TGTGCCAGCAGCACCCCCCCGACGACTAGATTCGGCAATGAGCAGTTCTTC. It specifies CASSTPPTTRFGNEQFF.

The chain is built from TRBV4-1 and TRBJ1-5; TRBD1 matches at 7 bases. The CDR3 is made up of 14 amino acids. Germline CDR1 MGHRA, CDR2 YSYEKL. After removal of 3 bases from V and 6 bases from J, the junction contained 5 bases not matched to a gene. Here the CDR3 reads CASSHTQGLQPQHF. The CDR3 DNA sequence: TGCGCCAGCAGCCACACACAGGGGCTTCAGCCCCAGCATTTT.

The chain is built from TRBV6-1 and TRBJ1-3; TRBD1 might be the D (6 bases). This CDR3 comprises 14 residues. With 3 bases removed from V and 0 bases from J, the gap between germline ends came to 6 bases. Germline V gene lookup returns CDR1 MNHNS and CDR2 SASEGT. The CDR3: CASSETGSGNTIYF. CDR3 coding DNA: TGTGCCAGCAGTGAGACAGGCTCTGGAAACACCATATATTTT.

The chain is built from TRBV5-8 and TRBJ2-7; 7 bases are shared with TRBD2. The V and J ends lost 5 bases and 5 bases, in that order; junction bases with no gene match: 22. CDR1 is SGHTS, CDR2 YDEGEE, per germline. The CDR3 is made up of 18 amino acids. The CDR3 DNA reads as TGTGCCAGCAGTGGACCCCCCCCTTTGGCGGGAGTAATCCACGAGCAGTACGTC. Protein: CASSGPPPLAGVIHEQYV.

V and J are TRBV27 and TRBJ1-1; 7 bases are a match to TRBD1. The germline V gene encodes CDR1 MNHEY and CDR2 SMNVEV (reference sequence). This CDR3 comprises 11 residues. The trim removed 5 bases at V and 6 bases at J, leaving 0 bases unmatched. The CDR3 loop is CASSQGAEAFF. CDR3 coding DNA: TGTGCCAGCAGTCAGGGGGCTGAAGCTTTCTTT.

V usage is TRBV2 and J usage is TRBJ2-2, with 7 bases matching TRBD2. The germline gives CDR1 SNHLY, CDR2 FYNNEI. The V and J ends lost 4 bases and 5 bases, in that order; junction bases with no gene match: 10. This CDR3 has 16 amino acids. CDR3 region: CASSAGLAVGTGELFF. DNA of the CDR3: TGTGCCAGCAGTGCGGGGCTAGCGGTGGGGACCGGGGAGCTGTTTTTT.

The V and J genes are TRBV27 and TRBJ2-2, with a possible D match to TRBD1 (8 bases). The CDR3 is 17 residues long. With 2 bases removed from V and 6 bases from J, the gap between germline ends came to 19 bases. Germline loops: CDR1 MNHEY, CDR2 SMNVEV (reference sequence). CDR3 sequence: CASSLKGQGGRAGELFF. DNA of the CDR3: TGTGCCAGCAGTTTAAAAGGACAGGGAGGGAGGGCCGGGGAGCTGTTTTTT.

This chain connects TRBV19 to TRBJ1-1; 12 bases line up with TRBD1. From germline, CDR1 is LNHDA and CDR2 SQIVND (reference sequence). V gave up 6 bases and J gave up 7 bases; unmatched junction bases: 6. This CDR3 contains 14 residues. In nucleotides, the CDR3 is TGTGCCAGTAGAGCGGGACAGGGGGCAGGTGAAGCTTTCTTT. Translated, it gives CASRAGQGAGEAFF.

This clone was recorded only once. The rearrangement uses TRBV9 and TRBJ1-5, with a possible D match to TRBD1 (5 bases). Per the germline V gene, CDR1 is SGDLS and CDR2 is YYNGEE. With 8 bases removed from V and 7 bases from J, the gap between germline ends came to 16 bases. This CDR3 has 13 amino acids. Here the CDR3 reads CARWGLGSQPQHF. CDR3 DNA sequence: TGTGCCAGATGGGGCTTGGGATCGCAGCCCCAGCATTTT.

The chain links TRBV18 to TRBJ2-1; 9 nucleotides line up with TRBD1. The CDR3 covers 16 residues. Losses at the gene ends were 3 bases for V and 7 bases for J; bases not matched to a gene: 10. The germline CDR1 and CDR2 sequences are KGHSH and LQKENI. The CDR3 loop reads CASSPSSGQGKNEQFF. The CDR3 bases are TGTGCCAGCTCACCGTCCTCGGGACAGGGAAAGAATGAGCAGTTCTTC.

The CDR3 DNA sequence: TGTGCCAGCAGCGTTAGGCCTAGCGGGAACAATGAGCAGTTCTTC. Its protein product is CASSVRPSGNNEQFF. The rearrangement uses TRBV9 and TRBJ2-1; 9 positions agree with TRBD2. The germline gives CDR1 SGDLS, CDR2 YYNGEE. With 2 bases clipped from V and 5 bases from J, the junction kept 5 bases outside the gene matches. This CDR3 is 15 amino acids long.

This rearrangement joins TRBV7-6 to TRBJ1-5; D remains ambiguous. The CDR3 has 15 amino acids. Germline V CDR1 and CDR2: SGHVS, FNYEAQ. V dropped 1 base and J dropped 4 bases, with 11 bases sitting between them. The CDR3 loop is CASSLGSWSNQPQHF. As DNA, the CDR3 is TGTGCCAGCAGCTTAGGGTCTTGGAGTAATCAGCCCCAGCATTTT.

The chain combines TRBV6-5 with TRBJ1-2; D is possibly TRBD1 (6 bases). This CDR3 is 15 amino acids long. Germline V gene data show CDR1 as MNHEY and CDR2 as SVGAGI. The V gene lost 0 bases and the J gene lost 7 bases, with 15 bases spanning the gap. The CDR3 coding sequence is TGTGCCAGCAGTTACTCGAACCCAGGGGTTAGTGGCTACACCTTC. It specifies CASSYSNPGVSGYTF.